These 20 T cell receptor beta chains were sequenced from one sample in a study of blood T cell repertoires in COVID-19. The table came from immunoSEQ multiplex PCR; TCRdb's copy has only in-frame clones and leaves some out. The sample gives 150,000 to 200,000 clones, 60% to 85% of which show up once; approximately 3% is in the top ten. The sequenced sample consisted of peripheral blood. The receptors here all came from a man in his 70s with acute or convalescent COVID-19.

The CDR3 nucleotides read TGTGCCTGGAGTGTAACAAGTAACACCGGGGAGCTGTTTTTT. This gives the protein CAWSVTSNTGELFF. V usage is TRBV30 and J usage is TRBJ2-2; no reliable D call. There are 14 residues in the CDR3. Per the germline V gene, CDR1 is GTSNPN and CDR2 is SVGIG (reference sequence). V lost 0 bases and J 2 bases, leaving 7 bases between the germline ends.

This clone is medium-sized (0.01 to 0.1%) by share. The chain employs TRBV6-5 and TRBJ2-5; 8 positions agree with TRBD1. This CDR3 is built from 14 residues. Per germline, CDR1 MNHEY and CDR2 SVGAGI. The V segment lost 2 bases and the J segment 4 bases; nucleotides outside the gene matches: 3. The chain's CDR3 is CASSYTQGGETQYF. CDR3 nucleotide sequence: TGTGCCAGCAGTTACACACAGGGGGGAGAGACCCAGTACTTC.

A note on this clone: A junction end diverges from the germline sequence, so it may reflect a read error. The V and J genes are TRBV7-2 and TRBJ2-1; 9 positions match TRBD2. Looked up from germline, CDR1 is SGHTA and CDR2 is FQGNSA. The CDR3 is 16 residues long. The CDR3 loop is CASSFDSGRGDKEQFF. For the CDR3, the DNA is TGTGCCAGCAGCTTCGATAGCGGGAGAGGGGACAAGGAGCAGTTCTTC.

The rearrangement links TRBV28 to TRBJ1-1; perhaps TRBD1 as D (6 bases). Between the trimmed V and J ends, which lost 2 bases and 6 bases, there was a span of 16 bases. CDR3 length equals 15 residues. Per germline, CDR1 MDHEN and CDR2 SYDVKM. The CDR3 coding sequence is TGTGCCAGCAGTTTAGGGGGGGGCGTTCCCCCTGAAGCTTTCTTT. Its protein product is CASSLGGGVPPEAFF.

This clone occurred a few times. V is TRBV5-6 and J is TRBJ2-5, with 7 bases that match TRBD1. Looked up from germline, CDR1 is SGHDT and CDR2 is YYEEEE. Trimming at V came to 6 bases and at J to 2 bases, leaving 16 bases not matched to a gene. The CDR3 covers 17 residues. CDR3 in amino acids: CASNPWGIQGRQETQYF. The CDR3 bases are TGTGCCAGCAACCCATGGGGGATACAGGGGCGGCAAGAGACCCAGTACTTC.

The chain uses TRBV12-3 or TRBV12-4 and TRBJ2-7; 8 bases match TRBD2. The CDR3 covers 13 residues. The junction had 8 bases not matched to a gene; V was cut back by 9 bases and J by 4 bases. CDR3 sequence: CASSGGQRYEQYF. CDR3 in DNA: TGTGCCAGTTCGGGGGGGCAGAGGTACGAGCAGTACTTC.

V is TRBV6-5 and J is TRBJ1-5; 7 bases are shared with TRBD1. This CDR3 spans 14 amino acids. CDR1 is MNHEY, CDR2 SVGAGI, per germline. The V gene end was trimmed by 8 bases and the J gene end by 5 bases; junction bases not matched to a gene: 9. This CDR3 reads CASGIRQGHQPQHF. In DNA, the CDR3 is TGTGCCAGCGGGATTCGACAGGGACATCAGCCCCAGCATTTT.

V usage is TRBV6-5 and J usage is TRBJ2-3; 8 nucleotides match TRBD2. V trimming: 6 bases; J trimming: 5 bases; junction bases outside the gene matches: 10. The CDR3 is 15 amino acids. CDR1 is MNHEY, CDR2 SVGAGI, per germline. CDR3 coding DNA: TGTGCCAGCAGACGGCGCGGTCTAGCGGGAGATACGCAGTATTTT. Its translation: CASRRRGLAGDTQYF.

The chain recombines TRBV25-1 with TRBJ2-7, with 9 bases aligning to TRBD2. The CDR3 runs to 14 residues. From germline, CDR1 is MGHDK and CDR2 SYGVNS. V lost 4 bases to trimming and J lost 7 bases; unmatched junction nucleotides: 8. CDR3 nucleotide sequence: TGTGCCAGCAGTGCTCCGGGACTAGCTAGTGAGCAGTACTTC. It is translated as CASSAPGLASEQYF.

The sample holds a few counts of this clone. The chain couples TRBV19 to TRBJ2-1, with 13 bases lining up with TRBD2. The length of the CDR3 is 14 residues. V was pared by 4 bases and J by 7 bases, with 1 base of the junction left unmatched. CDR1 LNHDA and CDR2 SQIVND come from the germline V gene (reference sequence). The CDR3 sequence is CASSRGLAGNEQFF. In DNA form, the CDR3 reads TGTGCCAGTAGTAGGGGACTAGCGGGGAATGAGCAGTTCTTC. The variable domain in full, completed from reference TRBV19 and TRBJ2-1, reads DGGITQSPKYLFRKEGQNVTLSCEQNLNHDAMYWYRQDPGQGLRLIYYSQIVNDFQKGDIAEGYSVSREKKESFPLTVTSAQKNPTAFYLCASSRGLAGNEQFFGPGTRLTVL.

The chain carries TRBV27 and TRBJ2-1, with a possible D match to TRBD1 (5 bases). From germline, CDR1 is MNHEY and CDR2 SMNVEV (reference sequence). V dropped 2 bases and J dropped 2 bases, with 13 bases sitting between them. The CDR3 has 16 amino acids. The CDR3, as DNA: TGTGCCAGCAGTTTAGAAGGGGATCCGACCTACAATGAGCAGTTCTTC. This gives the protein CASSLEGDPTYNEQFF.

The V and J genes are TRBV4-1 and TRBJ2-5, with 8 bases matching TRBD1. The length of the CDR3 is 16 residues. The germline V gene has CDR1 MGHRA and CDR2 YSYEKL. Trimming removed 0 bases from V and 2 bases from J; junction bases left unmatched: 5. The CDR3 region is CASSQDSRGLQETQYF. The CDR3 nucleotides read TGCGCCAGCAGCCAAGATAGCAGGGGGCTTCAAGAGACCCAGTACTTC.

Only a few counts were recorded for this clone. The V and J genes are TRBV7-8 and TRBJ2-1; 10 positions agree with TRBD2. CDR1 is SGHVS, CDR2 FQNEAQ, per germline. This CDR3 contains 16 residues. V lost 2 bases to trimming and J lost 8 bases; unmatched junction nucleotides: 9. The CDR3 reads CASSLQSGRGWDEQFF. The CDR3, as DNA: TGTGCCAGCAGCTTACAAAGCGGGAGGGGTTGGGATGAGCAGTTCTTC.

This clone was seen a single time. The chain carries TRBV30 and TRBJ2-6; 7 bases match TRBD1. Germline CDR1 GTSNPN, CDR2 SVGIG (reference sequence). This CDR3 is 15 amino acids long. The trim removed 3 bases at V and 1 base at J, leaving 3 bases unmatched. CDR3 nucleotides: TGTGCCTGGAGGGCACAGGGGTCTGGGGCCAACGTCCTGACTTTC. Amino acid sequence: CAWRAQGSGANVLTF.

The chain uses TRBV14 and TRBJ2-1; 7 bases fit TRBD2. Losses at the gene ends were 1 base for V and 7 bases for J; bases not matched to a gene: 16. This CDR3 has 18 amino acids. In germline, CDR1 is SGHDN, CDR2 FVKESK. In nucleotides, the CDR3 is TGTGCCAGCAGCCAAGGCTCGGGACTAACCTTCGGGGGGAATGAGCAGTTCTTC. This translates into CASSQGSGLTFGGNEQFF.

This rearrangement joins TRBV29-1 to TRBJ2-7; TRBD2 might be the D (6 bases). V was pared by 0 bases and J by 9 bases, with 15 bases between. CDR3 length equals 13 residues. Germline-derived CDR1 and CDR2 are SQVTM and ANQGSEA. CDR3 nucleotide sequence: TGCAGCGTTGAAGATCGACGGGAGCACGGGCAGTACTTC. Its translation is CSVEDRREHGQYF.

This clone was counted a single time. This chain joins TRBV28 and TRBJ1-6; a possible D gene is TRBD1 (6 bases). The V gene lost 3 bases and the J gene lost 6 bases, with 21 bases spanning the gap. The CDR3 is made up of 18 amino acids. The V gene's germline CDR1 is MDHEN and CDR2 SYDVKM. CDR3 protein: CASSFSSGTLFSNSPLHF. The CDR3 DNA is TGTGCCAGCAGTTTCTCGTCAGGGACATTATTCAGTAATTCACCCCTCCACTTT.

This clone was detected only a few times. This chain uses TRBV7-6 with TRBJ2-7; D might be TRBD2 (5 bases). Trimming cost V 4 bases and J 7 bases, with 20 bases left between them. CDR1 SGHVS and CDR2 FNYEAQ come from the germline V gene. CDR3 size: 15 residues. This CDR3 is CASSWTQVAEGEQYF. Written as DNA, the CDR3 is TGTGCCAGCAGCTGGACGCAGGTAGCCGAGGGAGAGCAGTACTTC.

J is TRBJ1-6 and V is TRBV5-1; D not certain. Germline V gene lookup returns CDR1 SGHRS and CDR2 YFSETQ. V lost 0 bases to trimming and J lost 4 bases, with 11 bases between them. This CDR3 is 16 amino acids long. The CDR3 coding sequence is TGCGCCAGCAGCTTGGGTCCATCCGCGTATAATTCACCCCTCCACTTT. It yields the protein CASSLGPSAYNSPLHF.

This chain links TRBV27 with TRBJ2-5, with unresolved D. Germline lookup yields CDR1 MNHEY and CDR2 SMNVEV (reference sequence). The ends were cut back, 6 bases at V and 0 bases at J, with 8 bases in the middle. This CDR3 is built from 13 residues. The CDR3 DNA sequence: TGTGCCAGCAGGCAAGACAACCAAGAGACCCAGTACTTC. This encodes CASRQDNQETQYF.